This T cell receptor (beta chain) was sequenced in a study of OX40 agonist ivuxolimab in advanced cancers. In the study overall: The diagnoses of dose-escalation patients were hepatocellular carcinoma, melanoma, renal cell or head and neck cancer.

V shed 1 base and J shed 4 bases, with 7 bases lying between them. Germline V gene lookup returns CDR1 SEHNR and CDR2 FQNEAQ (reference sequence). The CDR3 has 13 amino acids. Here immunoSEQ multiplex PCR was the method, and the copy in TCRdb shows in-frame clones only, minus some. In the table there are about 40,000 clones, 83% of which are singletons. The sequencing here drew on CD4+ or CD8+ T cells sorted from blood, taken in a trial of the OX40 agonist ivuxolimab. The V and J genes are TRBV7-9 and TRBJ2-5; D possibly corresponds to TRBD1 (5 bases). This clonotype originated in an adult with an advanced solid tumor such as melanoma, head and neck, liver or kidney cancer. CDR3 nucleotide sequence: TGTGCCAGCAGCTTAGATCAGGGAGAGACCCAGTACTTC. As protein: CASSLDQGETQYF.